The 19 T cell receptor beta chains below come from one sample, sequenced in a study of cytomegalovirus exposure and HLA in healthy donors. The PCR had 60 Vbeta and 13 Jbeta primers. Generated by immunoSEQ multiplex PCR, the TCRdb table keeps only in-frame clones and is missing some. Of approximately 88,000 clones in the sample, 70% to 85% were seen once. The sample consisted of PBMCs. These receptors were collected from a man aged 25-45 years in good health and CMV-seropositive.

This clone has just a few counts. Here the CDR3 reads CASKRESSYNEQFF. In DNA form, the CDR3 reads TGTGCCAGTAAGCGGGAGAGCTCCTACAATGAGCAGTTCTTC. This sequence joins TRBV6-4 and TRBJ2-1; 8 bases map to TRBD2. CDR1 MRHNA and CDR2 SNTAGT come from the germline V gene. V trimming: 9 bases; J trimming: 0 bases; junction bases outside the gene matches: 4. There are 14 residues in the CDR3.

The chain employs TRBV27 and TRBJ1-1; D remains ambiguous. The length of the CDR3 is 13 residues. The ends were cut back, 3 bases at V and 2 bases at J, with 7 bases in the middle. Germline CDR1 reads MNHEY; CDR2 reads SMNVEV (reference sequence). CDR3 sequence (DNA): TGTGCCAGCAGTTTGTACATCAACACTGAAGCTTTCTTT. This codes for CASSLYINTEAFF.

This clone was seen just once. The CDR3 DNA sequence: TGTGCCAGTACCCACAGGGGGAATCAGCCCCAGCATTTT. Translated: CASTHRGNQPQHF. V gene TRBV19 combines with J gene TRBJ1-5, with 8 positions matching TRBD1. V was pared by 7 bases and J by 4 bases, with 3 bases of the junction left unmatched. Germline loops: CDR1 LNHDA, CDR2 SQIVND (reference sequence). This CDR3 region has 13 residues.

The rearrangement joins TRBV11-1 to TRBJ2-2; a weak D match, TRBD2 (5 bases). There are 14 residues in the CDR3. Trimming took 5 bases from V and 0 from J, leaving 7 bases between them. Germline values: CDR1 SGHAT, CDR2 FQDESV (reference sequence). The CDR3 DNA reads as TGTGCCAGCAGCCGGGGTTCGAACACCGGGGAGCTGTTTTTT. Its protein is CASSRGSNTGELFF.

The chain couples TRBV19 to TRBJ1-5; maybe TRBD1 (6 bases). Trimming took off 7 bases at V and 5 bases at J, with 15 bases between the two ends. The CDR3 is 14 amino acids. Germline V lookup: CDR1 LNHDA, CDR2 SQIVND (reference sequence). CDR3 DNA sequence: TGTGCCAGTAAGCCCCACAGGGCCGATCAGCCCCAGCATTTT. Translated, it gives CASKPHRADQPQHF.

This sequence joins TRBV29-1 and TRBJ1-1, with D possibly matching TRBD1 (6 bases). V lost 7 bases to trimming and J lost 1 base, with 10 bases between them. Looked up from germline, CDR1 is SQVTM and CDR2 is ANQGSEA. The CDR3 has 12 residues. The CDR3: CSALGANTEAFF. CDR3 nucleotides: TGCAGCGCCCTGGGGGCGAACACTGAAGCTTTCTTT.

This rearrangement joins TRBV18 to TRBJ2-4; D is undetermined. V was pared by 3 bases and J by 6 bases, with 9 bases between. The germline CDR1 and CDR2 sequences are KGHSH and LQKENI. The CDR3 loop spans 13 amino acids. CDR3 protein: CASSPSQLNIQYF. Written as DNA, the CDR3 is TGTGCCAGCTCACCGAGCCAACTAAACATTCAGTACTTC.

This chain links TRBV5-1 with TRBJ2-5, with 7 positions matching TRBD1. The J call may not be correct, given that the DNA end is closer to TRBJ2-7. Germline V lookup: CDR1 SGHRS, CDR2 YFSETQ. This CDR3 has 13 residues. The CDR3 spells CASSLWTGDEQYF. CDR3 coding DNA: TGCGCCAGCAGCCTCTGGACAGGCGACGAGCAGTACTTC.

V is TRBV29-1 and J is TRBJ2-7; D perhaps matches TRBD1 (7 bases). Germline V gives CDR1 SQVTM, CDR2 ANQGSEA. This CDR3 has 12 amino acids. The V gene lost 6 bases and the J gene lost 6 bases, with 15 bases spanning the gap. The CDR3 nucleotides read TGCAGCGTGGAGAGACAGGGAGGCGAGCAGTACGTC. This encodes CSVERQGGEQYV.

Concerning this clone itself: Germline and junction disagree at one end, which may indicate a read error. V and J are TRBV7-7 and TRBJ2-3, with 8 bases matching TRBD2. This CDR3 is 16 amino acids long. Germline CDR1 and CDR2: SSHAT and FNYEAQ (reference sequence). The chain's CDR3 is CASSVGLADSPDTQYF. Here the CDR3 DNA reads TGTGCTAGCAGCGTCGGACTAGCAGATTCTCCGGATACGCAGTATTTT.

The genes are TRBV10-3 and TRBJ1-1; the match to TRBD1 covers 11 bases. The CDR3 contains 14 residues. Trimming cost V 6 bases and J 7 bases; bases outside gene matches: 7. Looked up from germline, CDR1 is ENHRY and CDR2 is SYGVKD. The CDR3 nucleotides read TGTGCCATCAGAGGACAGGGGGCTTTGAATGAAGCTTTCTTT. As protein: CAIRGQGALNEAFF.

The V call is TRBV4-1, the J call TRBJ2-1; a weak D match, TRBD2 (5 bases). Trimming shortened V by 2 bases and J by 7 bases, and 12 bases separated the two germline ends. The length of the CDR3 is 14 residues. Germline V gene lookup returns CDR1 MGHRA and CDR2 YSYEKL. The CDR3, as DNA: TGCGCCAGCAGCCAACCGACGGGAAAGAATGAGCAGTTCTTC. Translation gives CASSQPTGKNEQFF.

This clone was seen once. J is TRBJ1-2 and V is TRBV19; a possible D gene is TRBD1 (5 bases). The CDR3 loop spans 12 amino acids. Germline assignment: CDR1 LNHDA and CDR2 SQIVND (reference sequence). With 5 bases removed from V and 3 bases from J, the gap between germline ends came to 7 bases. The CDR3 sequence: CASSEQDYGYTF. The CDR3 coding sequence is TGTGCCAGTAGTGAACAGGACTATGGCTACACCTTC.

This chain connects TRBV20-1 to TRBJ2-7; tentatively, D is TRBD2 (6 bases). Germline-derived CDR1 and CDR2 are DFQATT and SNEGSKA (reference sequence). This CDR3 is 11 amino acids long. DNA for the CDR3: TGCACCTGCGGGGATTCCTACGAGCAGTACTTC. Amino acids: CTCGDSYEQYF.

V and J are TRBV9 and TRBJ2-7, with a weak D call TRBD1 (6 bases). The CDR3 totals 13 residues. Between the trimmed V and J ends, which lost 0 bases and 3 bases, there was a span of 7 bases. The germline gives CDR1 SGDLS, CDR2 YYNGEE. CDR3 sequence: CASSVAQGYEQYF. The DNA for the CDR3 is TGTGCCAGCAGCGTAGCACAGGGCTACGAGCAGTACTTC.

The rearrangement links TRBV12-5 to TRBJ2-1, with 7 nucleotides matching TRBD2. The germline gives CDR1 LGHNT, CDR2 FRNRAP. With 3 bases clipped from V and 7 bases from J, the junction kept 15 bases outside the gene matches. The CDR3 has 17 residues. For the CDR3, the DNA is TGTGCTAGTGGTTTCGGGTCGGGCGGGAGTGAGGGGAATGAGCAGTTCTTC. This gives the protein CASGFGSGGSEGNEQFF.

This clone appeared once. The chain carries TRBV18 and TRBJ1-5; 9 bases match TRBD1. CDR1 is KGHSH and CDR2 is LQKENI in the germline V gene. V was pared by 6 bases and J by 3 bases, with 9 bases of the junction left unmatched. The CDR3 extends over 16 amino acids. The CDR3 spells CASSQPGQGNNQPQHF. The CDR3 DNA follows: TGTGCCAGCTCCCAACCGGGACAGGGTAACAATCAGCCCCAGCATTTT. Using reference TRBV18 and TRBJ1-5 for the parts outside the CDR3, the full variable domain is NAGVMQNPRHLVRRRGQEARLRCSPMKGHSHVYWYRQLPEEGLKFMVYLQKENIIDESGMPKERFSAEFPKEGPSILRIQQVVRGDSAAYFCASSQPGQGNNQPQHFGDGTRLSIL.

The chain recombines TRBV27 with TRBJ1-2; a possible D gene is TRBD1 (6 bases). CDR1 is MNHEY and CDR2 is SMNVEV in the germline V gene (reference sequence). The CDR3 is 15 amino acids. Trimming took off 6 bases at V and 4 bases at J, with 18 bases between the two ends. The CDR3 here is CASRPRGGRGYGYTF. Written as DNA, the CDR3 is TGTGCCAGCAGACCCCGGGGGGGCCGCGGCTATGGCTACACCTTC.

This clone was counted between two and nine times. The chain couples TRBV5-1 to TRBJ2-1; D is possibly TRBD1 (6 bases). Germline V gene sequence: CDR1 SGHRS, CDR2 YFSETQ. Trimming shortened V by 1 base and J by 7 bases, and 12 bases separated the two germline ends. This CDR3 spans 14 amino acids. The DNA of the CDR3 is TGCGCCAGCAGCTTGCACGATCAGGGGAATGAGCAGTTCTTC. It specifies CASSLHDQGNEQFF.